Described below is a single T cell receptor (beta chain) sequence and its context. Its specificity is unknown. Repertoires were generated with immunoSEQ multiplex PCR, while TCRdb's copy carries only in-frame clones and drops some. The repertoire holds tens of thousands of clones, with 78% as singletons. Indicated time point: week 5, during vaccination. Every single dose of the vaccine, 300 ug of mutant IDH1 20-mer peptide, came with topical imiquimod. Each astrocytoma in the donors was new, WHO grade 3 or 4, IDH1-mutant and ATRX-lost. CDR3 length: 14 residues. Germline V gene lookup returns CDR1 MNHNY and CDR2 SVGAGI (reference sequence). Germline trimming cut 0 bases from V and 7 bases from J; bases unmatched to any gene: 1. This sample was included in a study of a mutant IDH1 vaccine in newly diagnosed glioma. In the study overall: At weeks 1, 3, 5, 7, 11, 15, 19 and 23, patients received a vaccination, eight in all. Antecedent treatment encompassed radiotherapy, temozolomide, or their combination; the majority received both. Following radiotherapy alone, or alongside temozolomide cycles, vaccination was started after an interval of 4-6 weeks.

This receptor was identified in a man aged 35-49 years with glioma. The chain is built from TRBV6-6 and TRBJ2-1; 9 nucleotides match TRBD1. The source material was PBMCs, sampled from a glioma patient whose treatment included an IDH1 peptide vaccine. The CDR3 DNA reads TGTGCCAGCAGTTACTCGGGGACAGGGAATGAGCAGTTCTTC. Translated, it gives CASSYSGTGNEQFF.